These 26 T cell receptor beta chains share one sample of origin, sequenced in a study of CD8+ T cells in alopecia areata (dated 2018 in TCRdb). The library was generated by the immunoSEQ multiplex PCR assay. RNA was extracted from all samples and reverse transcribed into cDNA as template for TCR sequencing. In TCRdb, the immuneACCESS table is reduced to in-frame sequences with V and J assigned. These tables do not hold every clone; where another copy was compared, an unresolved V gene accounts for under half, and the others remain unexplained. Within this sample are around 120,000 clones, with roughly 50% of them counted one time only. The ten largest make up just under 30% of the sample. The time point label of this sample denotes: around 28 days on oral tofacitinib. The treatment or condition label, read with the paper, signifies: oral pan-JAK inhibitor, 5-10 mg twice daily. This sample comprised CD8+ T cells sorted from blood, obtained at week 4, from a patient treated with tofacitinib. The origin of the receptors is a human donor with alopecia areata.

The chain couples TRBV29-1 to TRBJ2-7; D may match TRBD1 or TRBD2 (5 bases each). Germline CDR1 reads SQVTM; CDR2 reads ANQGSEA. Trimming stripped 2 bases from V and 2 bases from J, with 10 bases between. This CDR3 comprises 13 residues. The CDR3 sequence is CSVESGRPYEQYF. Written as DNA, the CDR3 is TGCAGCGTTGAATCGGGACGTCCCTACGAGCAGTACTTC.

The gene calls are TRBV29-1 and TRBJ1-2; TRBD1 matches 10 bases. The CDR3 is 13 amino acids. Trimming took 5 bases from V and 8 from J; bases not matched to a gene: 8. Germline V gene data show CDR1 as SQVTM and CDR2 as ANQGSEA. Here the CDR3 DNA reads TGCAGCGTTTCGGGACAGGGGAGTAGGGGCTACACCTTC. This translates into CSVSGQGSRGYTF.

The V and J genes are TRBV12-5 and TRBJ2-1; 10 nucleotides agree with TRBD2. This CDR3 spans 16 amino acids. CDR1 is LGHNT and CDR2 is FRNRAP in the germline V gene. V shed 3 bases, J shed 4 bases, and the junction held 6 bases outside the gene matches. CDR3 region: CASGFRASGSYNEQFF. The DNA of the CDR3 is TGTGCTAGTGGTTTTCGGGCTAGCGGGAGTTACAATGAGCAGTTCTTC.

This chain connects TRBV27 to TRBJ2-5, with 9 bases matching TRBD2. The V and J ends lost 6 bases and 2 bases, in that order; junction bases with no gene match: 4. The CDR3 length is 14 residues. CDR1 is MNHEY and CDR2 is SMNVEV in the germline V gene (reference sequence). CDR3 nucleotide sequence: TGTGCCAGCAGCTTGACTAGCGGACAAGAGACCCAGTACTTC. This translates into CASSLTSGQETQYF.

The V and J genes are TRBV15 and TRBJ2-5; tentatively, D is TRBD2 (6 bases). Germline V gene sequence: CDR1 LNHNV, CDR2 YYDKDF (reference sequence). There are 15 residues in the CDR3. V shed 3 bases and J shed 1 base, with 12 bases lying between them. The CDR3 DNA follows: TGTGCCACCAGCAGCGAACCGGGAGCCCAAGAGACCCAGTACTTC. Translating gives CATSSEPGAQETQYF.

This chain uses TRBV30 with TRBJ1-5; 8 positions agree with TRBD1. The CDR3 covers 14 residues. V lost 0 bases, J lost 5 bases, and 3 bases stayed unmatched. Germline CDR1 reads GTSNPN; CDR2 reads SVGIG (reference sequence). CDR3 sequence (DNA): TGTGCCTGGAGTGTGGGACAGGCTGATCAGCCCCAGCATTTT. As protein: CAWSVGQADQPQHF. Drawing the rest from reference TRBV30 and TRBJ1-5, the complete variable domain is SQTIHQWPATLVQPVGSPLSLECTVEGTSNPNLYWYRQAAGRGLQLLFYSVGIGQISSEVPQNLSASRPQDRQFILSSKKLLLSDSGFYLCAWSVGQADQPQHFGDGTRLSIL.

The table lists this clone with a few counts. This chain joins TRBV9 and TRBJ2-6; TRBD1 aligns across 8 bases. CDR3 size: 17 residues. Trimming at V came to 3 bases and at J to 1 base, leaving 6 bases not matched to a gene. Germline V lookup: CDR1 SGDLS, CDR2 YYNGEE. For the CDR3, the DNA is TGTGCCAGCAGCGCCCGACAGGGGTTTTCTGGGGCCAACGTCCTGACTTTC. As protein: CASSARQGFSGANVLTF.

The rearrangement joins TRBV29-1 to TRBJ2-7; D uncertain. The CDR3 totals 15 residues. V shed 4 bases and J shed 3 bases, with 19 bases lying between them. In germline, CDR1 is SQVTM, CDR2 ANQGSEA. CDR3 bases: TGCAGCGTTGTAGGCGACCAACCAAGTGGCTACGAGCAGTACTTC. Its protein is CSVVGDQPSGYEQYF.

This clone was observed a few times. The chain links TRBV30 to TRBJ1-5; no reliable D call. Trimming pared 2 bases from V and 7 bases from J, leaving 6 bases between. Looked up from germline, CDR1 is GTSNPN and CDR2 is SVGIG (reference sequence). The CDR3 has 11 amino acids. CDR3 sequence reads: CAWSQGQPQHF. As DNA, the CDR3 is TGTGCCTGGAGTCAAGGACAGCCCCAGCATTTT. Using reference TRBV30 and TRBJ1-5 for the parts outside the CDR3, the full variable domain is SQTIHQWPATLVQPVGSPLSLECTVEGTSNPNLYWYRQAAGRGLQLLFYSVGIGQISSEVPQNLSASRPQDRQFILSSKKLLLSDSGFYLCAWSQGQPQHFGDGTRLSIL.

The gene calls are TRBV30 and TRBJ1-2; D gene unclear. The V and J ends lost 4 bases and 4 bases respectively, with 19 bases between them. Per the germline V gene, CDR1 is GTSNPN and CDR2 is SVGIG (reference sequence). The CDR3 runs 15 residues. CDR3 DNA sequence: TGTGCCTGGACCGATCCGGGCCAACCTTCCTATGGCTACACCTTC. Its protein product is CAWTDPGQPSYGYTF.

The chain is built from TRBV5-1 and TRBJ2-7; tentatively, D is TRBD1 (6 bases). The CDR3 has 13 amino acids. The V end was cut by 4 bases, the J end by 8 bases, with 16 bases between. Germline CDR1 SGHRS, CDR2 YFSETQ. CDR3 loop: CASSPSQDSKQYF. DNA of the CDR3: TGCGCCAGCAGCCCTTCCCAGGACAGTAAGCAGTACTTC.

The chain recombines TRBV13 with TRBJ2-7; D might be TRBD2 (6 bases). V was clipped by 5 bases and J by 0 bases, with 17 bases between them. The CDR3 consists of 16 residues. Germline V gene data show CDR1 as PRHDT and CDR2 as FYEKMQ (reference sequence). The CDR3 spells CASSPTGTWSSYEQYF. CDR3 DNA sequence: TGTGCCAGCAGCCCCACCGGGACTTGGAGCTCCTACGAGCAGTACTTC.

The chain joins TRBV7-8 to TRBJ1-1; D is uncertain. The CDR3 runs 12 residues. The germline V gene has CDR1 SGHVS and CDR2 FQNEAQ. Trimming shortened V by 0 bases and J by 8 bases, and 7 bases separated the two germline ends. The CDR3 DNA follows: TGTGCCAGCAGCTTAGCGGGCAGGGAAGCTTTCTTT. Translation gives CASSLAGREAFF. Supplemented by reference TRBV7-8 and TRBJ1-1, the full variable domain reads GAGVSQSPRYKVAKRGQDVALRCDPISGHVSLFWYQQALGQGPEFLTYFQNEAQLDKSGLPSDRFFAERPEGSVSTLKIQRTQQEDSAVYLCASSLAGREAFFGQGTRLTVV.

This rearrangement joins TRBV4-2 to TRBJ2-4; 7 bases fit TRBD2. CDR1 and CDR2 (germline): LGHNA, YNFKEQ. The CDR3 is 16 amino acids. V gave up 0 bases and J gave up 1 base; unmatched junction bases: 3. The CDR3 here is CASSQDPRGAKNIQYF. DNA of the CDR3: TGTGCCAGCAGCCAAGATCCGCGGGGGGCCAAAAACATTCAGTACTTC.

V is TRBV30 and J is TRBJ1-5, with D perhaps matching TRBD1 (5 bases). The CDR3 has 13 residues. CDR1 GTSNPN and CDR2 SVGIG come from the germline V gene (reference sequence). Trimming took 4 bases from V and 7 from J, leaving 14 bases between them. CDR3 amino acids: CAWMEGLGQPQHF. The CDR3, as DNA: TGTGCCTGGATGGAGGGGCTAGGCCAGCCCCAGCATTTT.

This chain uses TRBV27 with TRBJ2-2; perhaps TRBD2 as D (5 bases). The CDR3 consists of 14 residues. V gave up 5 bases and J gave up 4 bases, with 11 bases separating them. The germline gives CDR1 MNHEY, CDR2 SMNVEV (reference sequence). The CDR3 loop reads CASSIGLLTGELFF. Here the CDR3 DNA reads TGTGCCAGCAGTATAGGACTTCTCACCGGGGAGCTGTTTTTT.

The sample holds one count of this clone. This sequence joins TRBV11-2 and TRBJ2-1, with 11 bases that match TRBD2. The CDR3 runs 17 residues. The trim removed 0 bases at V and 6 bases at J, leaving 7 bases unmatched. The V gene's germline CDR1 is SGHAT and CDR2 FQNNGV. The DNA for the CDR3 is TGTGCCAGCAGCTTAGAACCGGGACTAGCGGTCCTCAATGAGCAGTTCTTC. Amino acid sequence: CASSLEPGLAVLNEQFF.

The genes are TRBV30 and TRBJ1-2, with a weak D call TRBD1 (5 bases). The CDR3 length is 12 residues. V gave up 4 bases and J gave up 3 bases, with 9 bases separating them. CDR1 is GTSNPN and CDR2 is SVGIG in the germline V gene (reference sequence). The CDR3 loop reads CAWTGIDYGYTF. Here the CDR3 DNA reads TGTGCCTGGACAGGGATAGACTATGGCTACACCTTC.

Of note for this clone: One junction end does not reproduce the germline sequence, and a read error may be involved. V and J are TRBV4-1 and TRBJ2-5; no reliable D call. CDR3 length: 14 residues. Germline-derived CDR1 and CDR2 are MGHRA and YSYEKL. The CDR3 nucleotides are TGCGCCAGCAGCCAAGGGGCCGAACAAGGGACCCAGTACTTC. Translated, it gives CASSQGAEQGTQYF.

J is TRBJ1-2 and V is TRBV4-3; D possibly corresponds to TRBD1 (6 bases). The CDR3 length is 14 residues. CDR1 and CDR2 (germline): LGHNA, YSLEER. Deletions cut 5 bases from V and 6 bases from J, with 16 bases between. The CDR3: CASSSGSGTNGYTF. The CDR3, as DNA: TGCGCCAGCAGCAGTGGTTCAGGGACAAATGGCTACACCTTC.

This clone was observed a handful of times. This chain connects TRBV27 to TRBJ2-1; the D is unclear. This CDR3 spans 13 amino acids. Per the germline V gene, CDR1 is MNHEY and CDR2 is SMNVEV (reference sequence). V lost 2 bases and J 8 bases, leaving 10 bases between the germline ends. The CDR3 protein is CASSLLDVYEQFF. CDR3 DNA: TGTGCCAGCAGTTTACTGGACGTTTATGAGCAGTTCTTC.

The chain is built from TRBV4-3 and TRBJ2-7, with TRBD1 as a possible D gene (6 bases). From germline, CDR1 is LGHNA and CDR2 YSLEER. The germline V and J ends were trimmed by 2 bases and 0 bases, with 8 bases remaining between them. The CDR3 is made up of 14 amino acids. CDR3 coding DNA: TGCGCCAGCAGCCAACGGGACAACTCCTACGAGCAGTACTTC. Encoded protein: CASSQRDNSYEQYF.

This clone was seen only a few times. The chain is built from TRBV30 and TRBJ1-5; 8 nucleotides align to TRBD1. The CDR3 is 14 amino acids. Per the germline V gene, CDR1 is GTSNPN and CDR2 is SVGIG (reference sequence). V lost 3 bases to trimming and J lost 6 bases; unmatched junction nucleotides: 7. The CDR3: CAWSGGQGLQPQHF. The DNA of the CDR3 is TGTGCCTGGAGCGGCGGACAGGGACTTCAGCCCCAGCATTTT. Full variable domain (outside the CDR3, taken from reference TRBV30 and TRBJ1-5): SQTIHQWPATLVQPVGSPLSLECTVEGTSNPNLYWYRQAAGRGLQLLFYSVGIGQISSEVPQNLSASRPQDRQFILSSKKLLLSDSGFYLCAWSGGQGLQPQHFGDGTRLSIL.

The rearrangement joins TRBV28 to TRBJ2-3, with 9 bases matching TRBD1. The CDR3 contains 14 residues. The germline gives CDR1 MDHEN, CDR2 SYDVKM. The V and J ends lost 11 bases and 2 bases, in that order; junction bases with no gene match: 8. The CDR3 spells CAGNRGRPTDTQYF. CDR3 DNA: TGTGCCGGGAACAGGGGGCGCCCCACAGATACGCAGTATTTT.

The chain combines TRBV29-1 with TRBJ1-1, with TRBD1 as a possible D gene (6 bases). The germline V gene encodes CDR1 SQVTM and CDR2 ANQGSEA. V was clipped by 5 bases and J by 7 bases, with 11 bases between them. The CDR3 spans 11 residues. CDR3 loop: CSVLRGYEAFF. In DNA form, the CDR3 reads TGCAGCGTTCTGAGGGGGTATGAAGCTTTCTTT.

Regarding this clone: Likely a read error: the CDR3 ends without its conserved phenylalanine or tryptophan. It is unclear where the CDR3 begins or ends on the DNA, so no DNA is shown, and the CDR3 is as TCRdb lists it. This sequence joins TRBV30 and TRBJ1-1. The CDR3 contains 8 residues when both ends are counted. The germline V gene encodes CDR1 GTSNPN and CDR2 SVGIG (reference sequence). Here the CDR3 reads CAWSVLPP.